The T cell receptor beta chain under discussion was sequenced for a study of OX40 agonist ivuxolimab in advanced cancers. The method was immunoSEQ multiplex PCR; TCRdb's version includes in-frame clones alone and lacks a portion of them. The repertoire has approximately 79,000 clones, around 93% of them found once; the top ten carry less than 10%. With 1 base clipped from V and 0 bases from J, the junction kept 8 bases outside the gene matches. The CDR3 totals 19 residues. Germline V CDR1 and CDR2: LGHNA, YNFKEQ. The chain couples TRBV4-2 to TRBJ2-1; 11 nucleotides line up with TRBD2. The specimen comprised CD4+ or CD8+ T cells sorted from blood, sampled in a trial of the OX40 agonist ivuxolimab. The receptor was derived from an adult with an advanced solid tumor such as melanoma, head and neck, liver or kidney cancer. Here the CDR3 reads CASSQGEAGLAASYNEQFF. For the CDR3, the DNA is TGTGCCAGCAGCCAAGGGGAAGCGGGACTAGCGGCCTCCTACAATGAGCAGTTCTTC.